The 16 T cell receptor beta chains reported below all come from one sample, sequenced in a study of blood T cell repertoires in COVID-19 (dated by TCRdb to 2018 to 2020). The library relied on the immunoSEQ multiplex PCR assay. TCRdb obtained this table from immuneACCESS and retained in-frame rearrangements with V and J assigned. These tables miss some clones; where compared with another copy, unresolved V genes account for less than half of the shortfall, and the remainder is unexplained. This sample comprises 200,000 to 250,000 clones, more than 75% of them detected only once. The top ten clonotypes cover under 9% of the sample. Sample: peripheral blood. These receptors were collected from a woman between 70 and 85 years old with active or convalescent COVID-19.

This chain joins TRBV4-3 and TRBJ1-5; D is undetermined. CDR1 is LGHNA, CDR2 YSLEER, per germline. The length of the CDR3 is 11 residues. V was cut by 9 bases and J by 7 bases, with 10 bases left in between. This CDR3 reads CARWSGQPQHF. The DNA of the CDR3 is TGCGCCAGGTGGAGTGGCCAGCCCCAGCATTTT.

DNA of the CDR3: TGTGCCAGCAGCTCCCACAGTTTAAGCTCCTACGAGCAGTACTTC. Amino acid sequence: CASSSHSLSSYEQYF. This chain joins TRBV7-2 and TRBJ2-7, with D unresolved. Per the germline V gene, CDR1 is SGHTA and CDR2 is FQGNSA. V lost 4 bases to trimming and J lost 0 bases, with 13 bases between them. The length of the CDR3 is 15 residues.

The chain uses TRBV19 and TRBJ2-5; 8 nucleotides match TRBD1. CDR1 and CDR2 (germline): LNHDA, SQIVND (reference sequence). The CDR3 extends over 14 amino acids. The ends lost 10 bases at V and 4 bases at J; junction bases unmatched: 11. CDR3 in amino acids: CATKDRVGGETQYF. For the CDR3, the DNA is TGTGCCACTAAGGACAGGGTCGGAGGAGAGACCCAGTACTTC.

V and J are TRBV27 and TRBJ2-1; 9 bases map to TRBD1. CDR3 length equals 15 residues. J gave up 7 bases and V 7 bases, and 11 bases lay outside the gene matches. The germline gives CDR1 MNHEY, CDR2 SMNVEV (reference sequence). CDR3 in DNA: TGTGCCAGCACCTCTTACAGGGGGCTTGAGAATGAGCAGTTCTTC. Protein: CASTSYRGLENEQFF.

The CDR3 sequence is CASSPPDSGFEAFF. Here the CDR3 DNA reads TGTGCCAGCAGCCCCCCAGACTCCGGTTTTGAAGCTTTCTTT. This chain connects TRBV7-2 to TRBJ1-1; D gene unclear. The CDR3 loop spans 14 amino acids. V lost 5 bases and J lost 7, with 17 bases in between. Germline CDR1 SGHTA, CDR2 FQGNSA. Full variable domain (outside the CDR3, taken from reference TRBV7-2 and TRBJ1-1): GAGVSQSPSNKVTEKGKDVELRCDPISGHTALYWYRQSLGQGLEFLIYFQGNSAPDKSGLPSDRFSAERTGGSVSTLTIQRTQQEDSAVYLCASSPPDSGFEAFFGQGTRLTVV.

The V and J genes are TRBV7-6 and TRBJ1-5, with D unclear. The ends were cut back, 2 bases at V and 6 bases at J, with 5 bases in the middle. The CDR3 has 12 amino acids. CDR1 is SGHVS and CDR2 is FNYEAQ in the germline V gene. CDR3 in DNA: TGTGCCAGCAGCTTACCAGGTCAGCCCCAGCATTTT. As protein: CASSLPGQPQHF.

Remarks on this clone: This CDR3 is also generated by other DNA sequences in the sample. V gene TRBV6-5 combines with J gene TRBJ1-1; tentatively, D is TRBD1 (5 bases). There are 14 residues in the CDR3. Germline values: CDR1 MNHEY, CDR2 SVGAGI. V was pared by 5 bases and J by 1 base, with 11 bases between. The CDR3 region has the DNA TGTGCCAGCAGTCGGGGGGAAGCGAACACTGAAGCTTTCTTT. Translated, it gives CASSRGEANTEAFF.

V is TRBV10-3 and J is TRBJ2-3; D gene unclear. In germline, CDR1 is ENHRY, CDR2 SYGVKD. V was clipped by 4 bases and J by 0 bases, with 8 bases between them. The CDR3 covers 14 residues. Written as DNA, the CDR3 is TGTGCCATCAGTGGGTGGGCGAGCACAGATACGCAGTATTTT. Amino acid sequence: CAISGWASTDTQYF.

V and J are TRBV19 and TRBJ1-6, with 7 bases aligning to TRBD1. This CDR3 has 14 amino acids. Germline V gene data show CDR1 as LNHDA and CDR2 as SQIVND (reference sequence). The junction had 7 bases not matched to a gene; V was cut back by 5 bases and J by 9 bases. CDR3 protein: CASSETGLSSPLHF. In DNA, the CDR3 is TGTGCCAGTAGTGAGACAGGGTTGAGTTCACCCCTCCACTTT.

The rearrangement uses TRBV7-3 and TRBJ1-5, with 7 bases lining up with TRBD1. The germline CDR1 and CDR2 sequences are SGHTA and FQGTGA. V lost 2 bases and J lost 5; bases outside the gene matches: 6. The CDR3 totals 15 residues. The CDR3 region is CASSLHRGRDQPQHF. The CDR3 nucleotides are TGTGCCAGCAGCTTACACAGGGGAAGAGATCAGCCCCAGCATTTT.

The chain couples TRBV7-2 to TRBJ1-2; weak D call: TRBD1 (6 bases). The CDR3 contains 15 residues. In germline, CDR1 is SGHTA, CDR2 FQGNSA. With 5 bases removed from V and 2 bases from J, the gap between germline ends came to 15 bases. The CDR3 DNA reads TGTGCCAGCAGCGGACTCTCGACAGGCAACTATGGCTACACCTTC. It translates to CASSGLSTGNYGYTF.

V gene TRBV20-1 combines with J gene TRBJ2-1; D remains unclear. Trimming took off 1 base at V and 12 bases at J, with 7 bases between the two ends. This CDR3 spans 10 amino acids. Germline CDR1 and CDR2: DFQATT and SNEGSKA (reference sequence). The CDR3 DNA is TGCAGTGCTAGAGGAGATCTGCAGTTCTTC. Its protein is CSARGDLQFF.

This clone is a singleton in its sample. V usage is TRBV6-5 and J usage is TRBJ2-2, with 7 bases fitting TRBD2. There are 15 residues in the CDR3. Germline V gene lookup returns CDR1 MNHEY and CDR2 SVGAGI. J was trimmed by 3 bases and V by 2 bases; bases with no gene match: 3. CDR3 DNA: TGTGCCAGCAGTTACAGGGCGGGAGACACCGGGGAGCTGTTTTTT. It codes for CASSYRAGDTGELFF.

This chain uses TRBV25-1 with TRBJ1-5; D possibly corresponds to TRBD1 (6 bases). The germline V and J ends were trimmed by 4 bases and 5 bases, with 24 bases remaining between them. CDR1 and CDR2 from the germline V gene are MGHDK and SYGVNS. This CDR3 spans 18 amino acids. The CDR3 here is CASSVKGRYRERHQPQHF. The CDR3 DNA sequence: TGTGCCAGCAGTGTTAAAGGGCGATACAGGGAAAGGCATCAGCCCCAGCATTTT.

The chain joins TRBV11-3 to TRBJ1-1; tentatively, D is TRBD1 (5 bases). The germline V and J ends were trimmed by 4 bases and 3 bases, with 9 bases remaining between them. The germline CDR1 and CDR2 sequences are SGHNT and YENEEA. The CDR3 loop spans 13 amino acids. The CDR3 DNA reads as TGTGCCAGCAGCTCGACAGCTTACACTGAAGCTTTCTTT. Translating it yields CASSSTAYTEAFF.

The J gene is TRBJ1-2, the V gene TRBV2; D perhaps matches TRBD1 (6 bases). The CDR3 sequence is 11 residues long. Between the trimmed V and J ends, which lost 3 bases and 13 bases, there was a span of 12 bases. Germline CDR1 is SNHLY and CDR2 is FYNNEI. CDR3 in amino acids: CASSEKTRGTF. The CDR3 nucleotides read TGTGCCAGCAGTGAGAAGACCAGGGGCACCTTC.